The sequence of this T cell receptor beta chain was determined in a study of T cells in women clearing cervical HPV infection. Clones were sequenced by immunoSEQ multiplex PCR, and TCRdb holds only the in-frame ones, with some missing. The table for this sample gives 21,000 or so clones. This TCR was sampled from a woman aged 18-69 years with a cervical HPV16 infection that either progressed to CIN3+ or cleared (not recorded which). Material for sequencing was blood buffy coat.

The sequenced CDR3 bases are TGCGCCAGCAGCTTAAGGACAGGAAATGAAAAA. This translates into CASSLRTGNEK. From start to end, the CDR3 is CASSLRTGNEKLFF. The chain carries TRBV5-1 and TRBJ1-4, with 7 bases fitting TRBD1. The CDR3 end is not reached by the read, which stops 3 residues before it; the germline J gene fills it in. The CDR3 length is 14 residues. The germline V gene has CDR1 SGHRS and CDR2 YFSETQ. V was pared by 2 bases and J by 5 bases, with 3 bases of the junction left unmatched. Drawing the rest from reference TRBV5-1 and TRBJ1-4, the complete variable domain is KAGVTQTPRYLIKTRGQQVTLSCSPISGHRSVSWYQQTPGQGLQFLFEYFSETQRNKGNFPGRFSGRQFSNSRSEMNVSTLELGDSALYLCASSLRTGNEKLFFGSGTQLSVL.